Each of the 6 T cell receptor beta chains below was sequenced from the same sample in a study of regulatory T cells in long-lasting Graves disease. Sample time point: newly diagnosed GD, antithyroid drugs for less than 3 months. PBMC-extracted RNA yielded the TCR library. In building TCR beta libraries, iRepertoire HTBI primers were used together with Arm-PCR of CDR3 regions. In TCRdb, the multiplex PCR reads were re-called with MiXCR into one record per CDR3 protein. The data contain around 250,000 distinct CDR3 sequences, 15% to 20% of them singletons. The data also belong to a second study, concerning T cells in Graves' hyperthyroidism and ophthalmopathy.

The sample here was peripheral blood mononuclear cells (PBMCs), taken at new diagnosis, from a patient treated with antithyroid drugs. Receptors originate from a woman younger than 45 with Graves disease.

This clonotype was seen many times. The chain uses TRBV20-1 and TRBJ1-1, with D possibly TRBD1 on 5 matching bases. With 1 base removed from V and 4 bases from J, the gap between germline ends came to 10 bases. CDR3 length: 13 amino acids. Germline V CDR1 and CDR2: DFQATT, SNEGSKA (reference sequence). The CDR3, as DNA: TGCAGTGCTAGAGTGGTGGGGGTCACTGAAGCTTTCTTT. It is translated as CSARVVGVTEAFF.

There are many counts of this clonotype. The chain recombines TRBV7-3 with TRBJ2-1, with 7 positions matching TRBD2. This CDR3 comprises 14 residues. After removal of 3 bases from V and 4 bases from J, the junction contained 3 bases not matched to a gene. Per the germline V gene, CDR1 is SGHTA and CDR2 is FQGTGA. The DNA of the CDR3 is TGTGCCAGCAGCTTGGGGGGGATTTACAATGAGCAGTTCTTC. Its protein is CASSLGGIYNEQFF.

In regard to this clonotype: A far larger clone is one base from this, pointing to a likely read error. The V call is TRBV7-2, the J call TRBJ1-1, with D uncertain. The CDR3 covers 19 residues. Trimming removed 0 bases at V and 1 base at J, with 21 bases between. CDR1 SGHTA and CDR2 FQGNSA come from the germline V gene. CDR3 loop: CASSLAGVRYGPGNTEAFF. CDR3 in DNA: TGTGCCAGCAGCTTAGCTGGGGTTAGGTATGGACCCGGGAACACTGAAGCTTTCTTT.

This clonotype has a count of ten or more. This chain links TRBV18 with TRBJ2-1; D possibly corresponds to TRBD2 (5 bases). The germline gives CDR1 KGHSH, CDR2 LQKENI. CDR3 length: 14 residues. Deletions cut 8 bases from V and 8 bases from J, with 19 bases between. The CDR3 loop reads CASTLSRRSDEQFF. In DNA form, the CDR3 reads TGTGCCAGCACCTTAAGCCGCCGTAGCGATGAGCAGTTCTTC.

This clonotype showed up many times. This chain connects TRBV7-8 to TRBJ2-5, with TRBD2 matching 9 bases. CDR3 length: 14 amino acids. Germline CDR1 reads SGHVS; CDR2 reads FQNEAQ. V lost 2 bases to trimming and J lost 5 bases; unmatched junction nucleotides: 3. The DNA of the CDR3 is TGTGCCAGCAGCTTACCTAGCGGGGCGGAGACCCAGTACTTC. Translating gives CASSLPSGAETQYF.

The chain employs TRBV20-1 and TRBJ2-7, with D hard to call. The germline V and J ends were trimmed by 3 bases and 4 bases, with 10 bases remaining between them. Germline-derived CDR1 and CDR2 are DFQATT and SNEGSKA (reference sequence). The CDR3 contains 12 residues. The DNA for the CDR3 is TGCAGTGCTAGCGGGCGCAGGTACGAGCAGTACTTC. It encodes CSASGRRYEQYF.